The clone carrying this TCR beta chain came up a few times. In preparing bulk TCR libraries, previously described methods and listed TCR primers were used. TCRdb re-derived calls from the PCR reads in MiXCR, one entry per CDR3 protein. The sample lists a few hundred thousand distinct CDR3 sequences, 20% to 25% occurring once. The data stem from a study of molecular identifiers for immune sequencing clone quantification. Losses at the gene ends were 5 bases for V and 0 bases for J; bases not matched to a gene: 6. CDR1 and CDR2 from the germline V gene are LGHNT and FRNRAP. The CDR3 is 16 residues long. Isolation of naive CD8 T cells was achieved by sorting on a CD8+CD4-CCR7+CD45RA+ phenotype.

The rearrangement uses TRBV12-5 and TRBJ2-2; 7 bases fit TRBD1. This receptor was obtained from a human donor in good health. Some libraries in this study had Jurkat cell RNA spiked in. Sequencing input: naive CD8+ T cells from blood, with Jurkat cell RNA spiked in. Noted subset: FACS-sorted CD8+CD4-CCR7+CD45RA+ naive T cells. The CDR3 is CASGVRQGPNTGELFF. Written as DNA, the CDR3 is TGTGCTAGTGGTGTCAGACAGGGACCGAACACCGGGGAGCTGTTTTTT.